Sequencing of this T cell receptor beta chain was carried out in a study of T cells in Graves' hyperthyroidism and ophthalmopathy. Germline CDR1 DFQATT, CDR2 SNEGSKA (reference sequence). The CDR3 has 14 residues. V was shortened by 6 bases and J by 8 bases, with 21 bases between the two germline ends. TCR beta CDR3 sequences were amplified from RNA transcripts. Carried out on the TCR CDR3, a first-round RT-PCR used the HTBI primer set. TCRdb re-called the multiplex PCR reads through MiXCR, storing one row per CDR3 protein. The sample holds about 640,000 distinct CDR3 sequences, less than 25% seen once. Disease duration was under 3 months in the ophthalmopathy patients, who also had a Clinical Activity Score of at least 3 and a NOSPECS grade of at least 4.

This TCR was recovered from a man aged 30-40 years with Graves' ophthalmopathy. J is TRBJ2-3 and V is TRBV20-1; tentative D call: TRBD1 (6 bases). The sequencing sample was made of blood. The CDR3 nucleotides read TGCAGTGCCCAATCCGTGGGGGCTTATGGTACGCAGTATTTT. Translation gives CSAQSVGAYGTQYF.